A selection of T cell receptor beta chains follows, all from one sample in a study of shared clonotypes between healthy human individuals. Measured with immunoSEQ multiplex PCR; TCRdb has only the in-frame clones, and not every one. The top ten hold over 0.12% of the sample, which has more than 2,000,000 clones, more than 80% seen once. The sample comprised naive CD4+ T cells sorted from blood. The receptors shown here come from a man in his late teens or twenties in good health. Both conserved end residues are part of each CDR3. The D gene is left open where the match is weak. For some rows the clone size is stated as once, few or many, or as a class when expanded; others skip it.

abundance: -; d_gene: TRBD1; j_gene: TRBJ2-5; v_gene: TRBV10-3; len: 15; CDR3aa: CAIRDGQGGRETQYF; CDR3nt: TGTGCCATCAGGGATGGACAGGGGGGGAGAGAGACCCAGTACTTC
abundance: -; d_gene: -; j_gene: TRBJ2-2; v_gene: TRBV10-3; len: 16; CDR3aa: CAIGIYLYRNTGELFF; CDR3nt: TGTGCCATCGGGATATATCTGTACCGAAACACCGGGGAGCTGTTTTTT
abundance: few; d_gene: -; j_gene: TRBJ1-1; v_gene: TRBV7-9; len: 12; CDR3aa: CASTRGGTEAFF; CDR3nt: TGTGCCAGCACCCGGGGGGGCACTGAAGCTTTCTTT
abundance: -; d_gene: TRBD1; j_gene: TRBJ1-5; v_gene: TRBV27; len: 15; CDR3aa: CASSRMTGRDQPQHF; CDR3nt: TGTGCCAGCAGCCGAATGACAGGGAGGGATCAGCCCCAGCATTTT
abundance: -; d_gene: -; j_gene: TRBJ2-6; v_gene: TRBV7-3; len: 17; CDR3aa: CASSLTPTAAGANVLTF; CDR3nt: TGTGCCAGCAGCTTAACGCCGACGGCGGCCGGGGCCAACGTCCTGACTTTC
abundance: few; d_gene: -; j_gene: TRBJ2-7; v_gene: TRBV5-1; len: 12; CDR3aa: CASSLGAYEQYF; CDR3nt: TGCGCCAGCAGCTTGGGTGCCTACGAGCAGTACTTC
abundance: once; d_gene: -; j_gene: TRBJ2-3; v_gene: TRBV5-1; len: 13; CDR3aa: CASSLTGSDTQYF; CDR3nt: TGCGCCAGCAGCTTAACAGGCTCAGATACGCAGTATTTT
abundance: -; d_gene: -; j_gene: TRBJ1-1; v_gene: TRBV6-5; len: 14; CDR3aa: CASSHTGLNTEAFF; CDR3nt: TGTGCCAGCAGTCATACAGGGTTGAACACTGAAGCTTTCTTT
abundance: -; d_gene: TRBD1; j_gene: TRBJ2-7; v_gene: TRBV9; len: 14; CDR3aa: CASSRGDRGWEQYF; CDR3nt: TGTGCCAGCAGCAGAGGGGACAGGGGGTGGGAGCAGTACTTC
abundance: -; d_gene: -; j_gene: TRBJ2-5; v_gene: TRBV28; len: 12; CDR3aa: CASSSPTGTQYF; CDR3nt: TGTGCCAGCAGTTCCCCCACGGGGACCCAGTACTTC
abundance: -; d_gene: -; j_gene: TRBJ2-7; v_gene: TRBV7-8; len: 16; CDR3aa: CASSERAGLPSYEQYF; CDR3nt: TGTGCCAGCAGCGAGAGGGCCGGGCTCCCCAGCTACGAGCAGTACTTC
abundance: -; d_gene: -; j_gene: TRBJ2-6; v_gene: TRBV19; len: 15; CDR3aa: CASSIADSGANVLTF; CDR3nt: TGTGCCAGTAGTATTGCGGATTCTGGGGCCAACGTCCTGACTTTC
abundance: -; d_gene: -; j_gene: TRBJ1-4; v_gene: TRBV12-5; len: 19; CDR3aa: CASDLGRRTVQASNEKLFF; CDR3nt: TGTGCTAGTGATTTGGGTAGAAGGACAGTCCAAGCTTCTAATGAAAAACTGTTTTTT
abundance: -; d_gene: -; j_gene: TRBJ2-3; v_gene: TRBV7-3; len: 15; CDR3aa: CASSPRASGTDTQYF; CDR3nt: TGTGCCAGCAGCCCGCGGGCTAGCGGCACAGATACGCAGTATTTT
abundance: -; d_gene: -; j_gene: TRBJ2-7; v_gene: TRBV2; len: 13; CDR3aa: CASSEQGVYEQYF; CDR3nt: TGTGCCAGCAGTGAACAGGGTGTCTACGAGCAGTACTTC
abundance: -; d_gene: -; j_gene: TRBJ2-7; v_gene: TRBV28; len: 15; CDR3aa: CASSPWTASSYEQYF; CDR3nt: TGTGCCAGCAGTCCGTGGACCGCGAGCTCCTACGAGCAGTACTTC
abundance: -; d_gene: TRBD2; j_gene: TRBJ2-7; v_gene: TRBV4-3; len: 16; CDR3aa: CASSHLPGGLAYEQYF; CDR3nt: TGCGCCAGCAGCCACCTCCCGGGGGGATTGGCCTACGAGCAGTACTTC
abundance: -; d_gene: -; j_gene: TRBJ2-7; v_gene: TRBV6-6; len: 13; CDR3aa: CASTTLQGYEQYF; CDR3nt: TGTGCCAGCACCACACTACAGGGCTACGAGCAGTACTTC
abundance: -; d_gene: -; j_gene: TRBJ1-5; v_gene: TRBV19; len: 15; CDR3aa: CASSPWAGGNQPQHF; CDR3nt: TGTGCCAGTAGCCCCTGGGCAGGGGGCAATCAGCCCCAGCATTTT
abundance: -; d_gene: -; j_gene: TRBJ2-2; v_gene: TRBV2; len: 16; CDR3aa: CASSERSAANTGELFF; CDR3nt: TGTGCCAGCAGTGAAAGGTCAGCCGCGAACACCGGGGAGCTGTTTTTT
abundance: -; d_gene: -; j_gene: TRBJ2-7; v_gene: TRBV7-2; len: 12; CDR3aa: CASSFLAAEQYF; CDR3nt: TGTGCCAGCAGCTTTTTAGCAGCCGAGCAGTACTTC
abundance: -; d_gene: -; j_gene: TRBJ1-5; v_gene: TRBV7-2; len: 13; CDR3aa: CASSFSPGQPQHF; CDR3nt: TGTGCCAGCAGCTTCTCCCCCGGTCAGCCCCAGCATTTT
abundance: -; d_gene: -; j_gene: TRBJ2-3; v_gene: TRBV11-2; len: 12; CDR3aa: CASRRTGDTQYF; CDR3nt: TGTGCCAGCAGACGTACCGGAGATACGCAGTATTTT
abundance: -; d_gene: TRBD1; j_gene: TRBJ2-7; v_gene: TRBV30; len: 14; CDR3aa: CAWGGTGTSYEQYF; CDR3nt: TGTGCCTGGGGCGGGACAGGGACTTCCTACGAGCAGTACTTC
abundance: -; d_gene: -; j_gene: TRBJ2-7; v_gene: TRBV5-1; len: 15; CDR3aa: CASSLDSSSPYEQYF; CDR3nt: TGCGCCAGCAGCTTGGACAGCAGCTCACCCTACGAGCAGTACTTC
abundance: -; d_gene: TRBD1; j_gene: TRBJ2-4; v_gene: TRBV6-1; len: 14; CDR3aa: CASSRDRERNIQYF; CDR3nt: TGTGCCAGCAGTAGGGACAGGGAAAGAAACATTCAGTACTTC
abundance: -; d_gene: -; j_gene: TRBJ2-7; v_gene: TRBV6-1; len: 11; CDR3aa: CASTLGYEQYF; CDR3nt: TGTGCCAGCACCCTGGGTTACGAGCAGTACTTC
abundance: few; d_gene: -; j_gene: TRBJ2-7; v_gene: TRBV28; len: 14; CDR3aa: CASSLNRDSYEQYF; CDR3nt: TGTGCCAGCAGTCTAAACAGGGACTCCTACGAGCAGTACTTC